This T cell receptor (beta chain) was sequenced for a study of T cell repertoires in cytomegalovirus infection (dated 2019 in TCRdb). Study-level background: Alongside well-studied HLA-B-restricted epitopes, the peptide stimulations were aimed at recently identified HLA-C-restricted CMV epitopes, whose presentation resists viral immunomodulation. Donor HLA type was relevant to the analysis, because carriage of CMV infection together with the matching HLA type was indicated by public TCR beta signatures. General study outcomes and caveats: The ex vivo response was dominated by HLA-C-restricted CMV-specific TCR beta clonotypes, which also provided the single most frequent clonotype in two of eight donors. In both this cohort and an independent cohort of several hundred donors, the cumulative frequency of public TCR beta family members distinguished carriers of CMV infection plus the relevant HLA type.

Instrument used: Illumina HiSeq 1500. The raw public reads went through TCRdb reprocessing: fastp at Q25, MiXCR clone calling, in-frame beta chains kept. Every CDR3 protein is listed once, alongside the most common genes and DNA of its rows. For this sample the table gives fewer than 950,000 distinct CDR3 sequences, of which over 25% were detected only once. The ten largest clones capture 9.5% to 15% of the sample. Sample treatment or condition, as interpreted from the label and publication: in vitro stimulation with specific CMV peptide epitopes to enrich CMV-specific T cells. The germline V gene encodes CDR1 MNHNY and CDR2 SVGAGI (reference sequence). Here V drops 4 bases and J drops 8 bases, and the junction holds 11 bases not matched to any gene. The CDR3 measures 15 amino acids from cysteine to phenylalanine. Only the CDR3 DNA stays, 45 bases, in frame from base 1. This clonotype was detected once. No cognate antigen has been identified for it. Base qualities are not recorded, but no much larger clone differs from it by a single base. Support from one read is weak.

This chain is built from TRBV6-6 and TRBJ1-2, with 9 bases in between that match TRBD1. The sequenced sample was cultured CD8+ T cells from PBMCs, obtained from culture after CMV antigen stimulation. This clonotype was sampled from a human donor in good health (CMV status not recorded). Some clones in this sample may be carry-over from other donors' samples. At the DNA level, the sequence is TGTGCCAGCAGTTCCGGGACAGGGATGGGTTGGGGCTACACCTTC. This yields the protein CASSSGTGMGWGYTF.